This T cell receptor (beta chain) was obtained from a study of blood T cell repertoires in COVID-19. Study summary: In each case, the material was cDNA or gDNA derived from T cells, B-cell-depleted T cells, or PBMCs.

This CDR3 comprises 14 residues. Germline CDR1 MNHNS, CDR2 SASEGT. V shed 3 bases and J 3 bases; nucleotides not matched to a gene: 4. The protocol was immunoSEQ multiplex PCR, while the TCRdb copy is restricted to in-frame clones and leaves out a portion. The data show about 280,000 clones, with 85% to 90% seen just once and roughly 4% held by the top ten. The TCR originated in a woman aged 25 to 39 with acute COVID-19. The sequenced sample consisted of PBMCs or T cells enriched from blood (not recorded which). This chain connects TRBV6-1 to TRBJ1-1; 7 nucleotides align to TRBD1. CDR3 amino acids: CASSETGWHTEAFF. For the CDR3, the DNA is TGTGCCAGCAGTGAGACAGGGTGGCACACTGAAGCTTTCTTT.